The 2 T cell receptor beta chains below come from one sample, sequenced in a study of blood T cells in healthy people across ages. The second PCR ran roughly 7 to 12 cycles with a sample-barcoded 5' primer and J-beta primers. TCRdb ran MiXCR on the 5' RACE reads and lists one entry per CDR3 protein. The sample shows some 690,000 distinct CDR3 sequences, about 20% of them seen only once. Specimen: blood. All receptors derive from a man aged 65 to 85 in good health.

This clonotype was counted between two and nine times. CDR3 DNA: TGTGCCAGCAGCCCCTTCGGGGGTCTGAAGACCCAGTACTTC. This codes for CASSPFGGLKTQYF. This sequence joins TRBV7-9 and TRBJ2-5, with a possible D match to TRBD2 (6 bases). V shed 5 bases and J shed 6 bases, with 16 bases lying between them. The CDR3 extends over 14 amino acids. Germline-derived CDR1 and CDR2 are SEHNR and FQNEAQ (reference sequence).

The V call is TRBV6-5, the J call TRBJ2-5; 7 bases are shared with TRBD2. Germline CDR1 is MNHEY and CDR2 is SVGAGI. Unmatched junction bases numbered 10, after V lost 8 bases and J lost 1 base. This CDR3 region has 15 residues. CDR3 in DNA: TGTGCCAGCCGTTCTGCGGGGAGGGCCCAAGAGACCCAGTACTTC. Protein sequence: CASRSAGRAQETQYF.